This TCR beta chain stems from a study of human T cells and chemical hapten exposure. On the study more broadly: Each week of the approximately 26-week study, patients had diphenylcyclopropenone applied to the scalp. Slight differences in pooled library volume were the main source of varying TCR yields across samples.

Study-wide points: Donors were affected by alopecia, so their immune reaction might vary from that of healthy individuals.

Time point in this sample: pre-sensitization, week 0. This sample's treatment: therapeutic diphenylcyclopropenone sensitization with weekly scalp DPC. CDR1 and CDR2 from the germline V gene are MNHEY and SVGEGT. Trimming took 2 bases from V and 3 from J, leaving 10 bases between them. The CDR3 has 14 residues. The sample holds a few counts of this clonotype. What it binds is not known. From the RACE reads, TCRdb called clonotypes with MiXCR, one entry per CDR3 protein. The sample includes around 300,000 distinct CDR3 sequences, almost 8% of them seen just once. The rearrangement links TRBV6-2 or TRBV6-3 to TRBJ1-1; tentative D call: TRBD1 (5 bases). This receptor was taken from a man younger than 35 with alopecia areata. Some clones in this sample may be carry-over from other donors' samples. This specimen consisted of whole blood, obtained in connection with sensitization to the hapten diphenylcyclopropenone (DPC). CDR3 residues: CASSYVEGYTEAFF. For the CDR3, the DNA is TGTGCCAGCAGTTACGTCGAGGGGTACACTGAAGCTTTCTTT.